The clone carrying this T cell receptor beta chain was found many times. The antigen is undetermined. Germline lookup yields CDR1 MNHEY and CDR2 SMNVEV (reference sequence). Trimming cost V 4 bases and J 6 bases; bases outside gene matches: 6. The CDR3 extends over 13 amino acids. Profiles of TCR beta VDJ and CDR3 were generated from a genomic DNA template. TCRdb re-called the reads through MiXCR, storing one row per CDR3 protein. Among about 160,000 distinct CDR3 sequences listed, about 48% were seen once. The data were obtained in a study of CD8+CD57+ T cells in acquired aplastic anemia. Study overall: Sorted cells (CD4+ and CD8+) yielded DNA amounts that averaged 3.2 ug. Healthy donors averaged about 11 million reads for CD4+ cells.

Points from the study as a whole: Patients and controls had CD8+ Simpson's diversity values that were not significantly distinct. Approximately 30 was the count of CD8+ CDR3 sequences that patients shared with controls.

J is TRBJ2-7 and V is TRBV27; TRBD1 matches at 7 bases. The clonotype comes from a human donor in good health. Sequencing was performed on sorted CD4+, CD8+, or CD8+CD57+ T cells (not recorded which) from PBMCs. The CDR3 spells CASSWNRGSEQYF. CDR3 in DNA: TGTGCCAGCAGTTGGAACAGGGGATCCGAGCAGTACTTC.